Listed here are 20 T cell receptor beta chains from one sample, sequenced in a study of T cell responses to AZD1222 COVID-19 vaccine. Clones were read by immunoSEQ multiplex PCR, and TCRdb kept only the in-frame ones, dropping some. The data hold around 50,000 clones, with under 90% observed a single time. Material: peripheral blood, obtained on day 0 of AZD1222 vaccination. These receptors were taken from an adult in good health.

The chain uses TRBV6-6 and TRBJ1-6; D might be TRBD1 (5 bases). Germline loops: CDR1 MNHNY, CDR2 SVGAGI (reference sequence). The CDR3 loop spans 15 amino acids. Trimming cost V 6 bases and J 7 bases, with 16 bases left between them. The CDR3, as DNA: TGTGCCAGCAGCCTCAGGGATCCGGGAAATTCACCCCTCCACTTT. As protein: CASSLRDPGNSPLHF.

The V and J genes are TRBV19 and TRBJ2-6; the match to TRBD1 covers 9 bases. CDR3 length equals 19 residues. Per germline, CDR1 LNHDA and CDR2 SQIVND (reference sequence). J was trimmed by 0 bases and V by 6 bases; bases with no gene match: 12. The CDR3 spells CASRPVRTGVGSGANVLTF. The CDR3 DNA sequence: TGTGCCAGTAGGCCGGTGAGGACAGGGGTCGGCTCTGGGGCCAACGTCCTGACTTTC.

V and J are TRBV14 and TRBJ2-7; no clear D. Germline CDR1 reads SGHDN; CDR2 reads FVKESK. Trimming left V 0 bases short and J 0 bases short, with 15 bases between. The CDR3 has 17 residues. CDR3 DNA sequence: TGTGCCAGCAGCCAAGATCTGAGCCCAGGATACTCCTACGAGCAGTACTTC. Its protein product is CASSQDLSPGYSYEQYF. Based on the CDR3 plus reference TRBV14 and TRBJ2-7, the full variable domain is EAGVTQFPSHSVIEKGQTVTLRCDPISGHDNLYWYRRVMGKEIKFLLHFVKESKQDESGMPNNRFLAERTGGTYSTLKVQPAELEDSGVYFCASSQDLSPGYSYEQYFGPGTRLTVT.

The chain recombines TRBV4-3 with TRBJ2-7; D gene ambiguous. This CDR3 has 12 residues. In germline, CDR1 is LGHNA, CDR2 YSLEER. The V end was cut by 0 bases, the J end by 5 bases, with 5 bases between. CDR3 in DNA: TGCGCCAGCAGCCAAGACCGGGACGAGCAGTACTTC. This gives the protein CASSQDRDEQYF.

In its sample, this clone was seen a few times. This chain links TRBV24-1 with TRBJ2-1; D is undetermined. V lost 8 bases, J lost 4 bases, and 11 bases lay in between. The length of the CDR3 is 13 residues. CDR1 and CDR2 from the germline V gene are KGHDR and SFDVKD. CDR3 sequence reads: CATTGGTYNEQFF. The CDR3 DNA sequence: TGTGCCACCACCGGCGGCACATACAATGAGCAGTTCTTC.

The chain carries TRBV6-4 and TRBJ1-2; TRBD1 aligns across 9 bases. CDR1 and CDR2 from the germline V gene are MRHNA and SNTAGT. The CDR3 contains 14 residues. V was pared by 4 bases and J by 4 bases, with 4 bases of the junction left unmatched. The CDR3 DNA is TGTGCCAGCAGTGCTGGACAGGGGAGCTATGGCTACACCTTC. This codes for CASSAGQGSYGYTF.

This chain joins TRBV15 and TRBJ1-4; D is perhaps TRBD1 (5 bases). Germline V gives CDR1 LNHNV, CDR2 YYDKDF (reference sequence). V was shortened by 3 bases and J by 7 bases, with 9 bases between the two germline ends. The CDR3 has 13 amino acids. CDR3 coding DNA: TGTGCCACCAGCAGGGACGGGGCTGAAAAACTGTTTTTT. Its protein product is CATSRDGAEKLFF. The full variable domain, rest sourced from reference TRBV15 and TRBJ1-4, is DAMVIQNPRYQVTQFGKPVTLSCSQTLNHNVMYWYQQKSSQAPKLLFHYYDKDFNNEADTPDNFQSRRPNTSFCFLDIRSPGLGDTAMYLCATSRDGAEKLFFGSGTQLSVL.

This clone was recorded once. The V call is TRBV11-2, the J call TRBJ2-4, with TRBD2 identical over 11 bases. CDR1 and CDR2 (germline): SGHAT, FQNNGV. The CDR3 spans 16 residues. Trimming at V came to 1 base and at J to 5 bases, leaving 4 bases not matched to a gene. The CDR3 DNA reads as TGTGCCAGCAGCTTAGGGTTACTAGCGGGAGAAAACATTCAGTACTTC. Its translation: CASSLGLLAGENIQYF. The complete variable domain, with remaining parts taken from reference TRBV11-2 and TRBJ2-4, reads EAGVAQSPRYKIIEKRQSVAFWCNPISGHATLYWYQQILGQGPKLLIQFQNNGVVDDSQLPKDRFSAERLKGVDSTLKIQPAKLEDSAVYLCASSLGLLAGENIQYFGAGTRLSVL.

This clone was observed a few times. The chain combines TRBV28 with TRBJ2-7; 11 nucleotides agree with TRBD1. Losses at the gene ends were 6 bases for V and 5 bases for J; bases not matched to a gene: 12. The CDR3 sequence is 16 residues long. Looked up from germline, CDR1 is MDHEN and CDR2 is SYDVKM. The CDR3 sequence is CASSGTGGGGRHEQYF. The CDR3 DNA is TGTGCCAGCAGCGGGACAGGGGGAGGGGGTCGCCACGAGCAGTACTTC. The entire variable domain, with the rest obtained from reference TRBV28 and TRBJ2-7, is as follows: DVKVTQSSRYLVKRTGEKVFLECVQDMDHENMFWYRQDPGLGLRLIYFSYDVKMKEKGDIPEGYSVSREKKERFSLILESASTNQTSMYLCASSGTGGGGRHEQYFGPGTRLTVT.

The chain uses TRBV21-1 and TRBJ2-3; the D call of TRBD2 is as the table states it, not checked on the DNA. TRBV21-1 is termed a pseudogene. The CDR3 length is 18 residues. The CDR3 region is CASSTPLENGFLTDTQYF. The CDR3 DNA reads TGTGCCAGCAGCACTCCCCTAGAAAACGGGTTTTTGACAGATACGCAGTATTTT.

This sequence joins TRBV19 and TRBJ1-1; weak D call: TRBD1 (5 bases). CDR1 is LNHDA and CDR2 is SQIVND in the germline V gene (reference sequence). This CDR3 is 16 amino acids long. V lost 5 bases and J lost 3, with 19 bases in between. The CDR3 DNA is TGTGCCAGTAGTGGAGACGCAGGGAAGTTCGACACTGAAGCTTTCTTT. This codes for CASSGDAGKFDTEAFF.

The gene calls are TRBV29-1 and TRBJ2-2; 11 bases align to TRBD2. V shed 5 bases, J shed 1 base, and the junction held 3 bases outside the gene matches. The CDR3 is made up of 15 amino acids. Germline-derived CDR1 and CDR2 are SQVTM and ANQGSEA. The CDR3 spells CSVQLAGVNTGELFF. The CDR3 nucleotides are TGCAGCGTTCAACTAGCGGGGGTGAACACCGGGGAGCTGTTTTTT.

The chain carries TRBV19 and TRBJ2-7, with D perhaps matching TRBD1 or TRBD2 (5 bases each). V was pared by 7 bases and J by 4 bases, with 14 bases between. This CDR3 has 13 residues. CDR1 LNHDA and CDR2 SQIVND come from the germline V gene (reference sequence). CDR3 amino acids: CASNGAPQYEQYF. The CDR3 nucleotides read TGTGCCAGTAACGGGGCCCCCCAGTACGAGCAGTACTTC.

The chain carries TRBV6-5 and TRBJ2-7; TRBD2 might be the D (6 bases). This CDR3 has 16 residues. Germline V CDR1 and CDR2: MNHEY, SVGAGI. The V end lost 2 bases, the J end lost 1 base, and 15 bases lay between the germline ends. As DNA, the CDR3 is TGTGCCAGCAGTTACATGCGGGGCGCGGGTTCCTACGAGCAGTACTTC. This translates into CASSYMRGAGSYEQYF.

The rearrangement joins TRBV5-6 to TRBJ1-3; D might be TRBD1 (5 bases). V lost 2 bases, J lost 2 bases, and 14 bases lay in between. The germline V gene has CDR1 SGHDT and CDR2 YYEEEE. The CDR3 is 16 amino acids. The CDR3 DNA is TGTGCCAGCAGCTTAGACGGGATAGGGGCTGGAAACACCATATATTTT. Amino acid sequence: CASSLDGIGAGNTIYF.

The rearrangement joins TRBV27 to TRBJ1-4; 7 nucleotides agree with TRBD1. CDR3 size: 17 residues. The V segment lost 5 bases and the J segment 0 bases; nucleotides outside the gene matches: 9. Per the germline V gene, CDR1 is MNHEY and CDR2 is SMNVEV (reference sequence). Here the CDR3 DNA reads TGTGCCAGCAGTCCCCGGACAGGCGTAGCAACTAATGAAAAACTGTTTTTT. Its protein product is CASSPRTGVATNEKLFF.

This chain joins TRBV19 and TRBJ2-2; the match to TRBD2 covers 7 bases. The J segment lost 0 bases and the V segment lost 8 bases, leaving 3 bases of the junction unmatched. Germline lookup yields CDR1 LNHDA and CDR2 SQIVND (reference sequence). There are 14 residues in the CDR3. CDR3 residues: CASERDTNTGELFF. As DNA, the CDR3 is TGTGCCAGTGAGCGGGATACGAACACCGGGGAGCTGTTTTTT.

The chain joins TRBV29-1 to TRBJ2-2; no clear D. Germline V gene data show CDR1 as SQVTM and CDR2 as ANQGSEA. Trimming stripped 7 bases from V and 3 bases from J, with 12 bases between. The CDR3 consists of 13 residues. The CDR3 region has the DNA TGCAGCGCTGACGGTAGTCACACCGGGGAGCTGTTTTTT. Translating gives CSADGSHTGELFF.

CDR3 nucleotide sequence: TGCGCCAGCAGTGAAGGCCTTAACTATGGCTACACCTTC. Protein sequence: CASSEGLNYGYTF. This chain links TRBV10-1 with TRBJ1-2; D is unclear. CDR1 and CDR2 from the germline V gene are WNHNN and SYGVQD (reference sequence). This CDR3 has 13 amino acids. V shed 3 bases and J shed 1 base, with 6 bases lying between them.

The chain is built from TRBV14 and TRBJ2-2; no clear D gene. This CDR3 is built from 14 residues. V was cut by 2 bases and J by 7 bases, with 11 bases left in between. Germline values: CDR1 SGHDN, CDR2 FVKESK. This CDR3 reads CASSQLQGIGELFF. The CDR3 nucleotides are TGTGCCAGCAGCCAACTTCAAGGGATCGGGGAGCTGTTTTTT.